A selection of T cell receptor beta chains follows, all from one sample in a study of blood T cell repertoires in COVID-19. TCRdb's table, derived via immunoSEQ multiplex PCR, lists solely in-frame clones and lacks some. The sample includes over 150,000 clones, about four fifths seen only once; the top ten take less than 4.5%. Sequenced sample: peripheral blood. These receptors were collected from a woman of 80 years or more with acute or convalescent COVID-19. The CDR3 runs from the conserved cysteine through the conserved F or W. D genes are given only for firm matches.

>TRBJ2-5|TRBV7-2|.
CASSLPGETQYF
>TRBJ2-5|TRBV3-1/TRBV3-2|.
CASSQGNAGQETQYF
>TRBJ1-5|TRBV7-9|.
CASSRAGGNGWWQPQHF
>TRBJ2-7|TRBV2|.
CASSAEQGPYEQYF
>TRBJ2-7|TRBV5-1|.
CASSLSPQGGYEQYF
>TRBJ1-1|TRBV6-2/TRBV6-3|TRBD1
CASSYPRDRGLFTEAFF
>TRBJ2-1|TRBV7-3|.
CASSPRSGGKQFF
>TRBJ1-2|TRBV6-6|TRBD1
CASSNPTGLNYGYTF
>TRBJ2-1|TRBV7-2|.
CASSLVSGGLPFNEQFF
>TRBJ1-1|TRBV5-8|.
CASSLGQMNTEAFF
>TRBJ1-2|TRBV19|.
CASRTQGPGYTF
>TRBJ2-7|TRBV5-1|.
CASSLEDNYEQYF
>TRBJ1-5|TRBV6-5|.
CASSLQQGASLPQHF
>TRBJ2-3|TRBV7-9|TRBD1
CASSSGQGTDTQYF
>TRBJ2-5|TRBV5-1|TRBD1
CASSLVGQGGQETQYF
>TRBJ1-2|TRBV7-9|TRBD1
CASSRRDRDYGYTF